These 26 T cell receptor beta chains were sequenced from one sample in a study of shared clonotypes between healthy human individuals. TCRdb's table, derived via immunoSEQ multiplex PCR, lists solely in-frame clones and lacks some. The sample shows 450,000 to 550,000 clones, around 79% of them seen only once. The source material was PBMCs. Receptors originate from a woman aged 40 to 50 in good health. Some clones in this sample may be carry-over from other donors' samples.

The rearrangement uses TRBV19 and TRBJ1-5; 8 positions agree with TRBD1. CDR1 is LNHDA and CDR2 is SQIVND in the germline V gene (reference sequence). Trimming took 5 bases from V and 7 from J; bases not matched to a gene: 7. This CDR3 has 14 residues. In DNA, the CDR3 is TGTGCCAGTAGTCCCCTACAGGGGGAACAGCCCCAGCATTTT. This translates into CASSPLQGEQPQHF. The full variable domain, in which reference TRBV19 and TRBJ1-5 provide the parts outside the CDR3, is DGGITQSPKYLFRKEGQNVTLSCEQNLNHDAMYWYRQDPGQGLRLIYYSQIVNDFQKGDIAEGYSVSREKKESFPLTVTSAQKNPTAFYLCASSPLQGEQPQHFGDGTRLSIL.

The chain uses TRBV6-1 and TRBJ2-2; D assignment may be TRBD1 or TRBD2 (5 bases each). The CDR3 sequence is 15 residues long. V was cut by 6 bases and J by 8 bases, with 19 bases left in between. Germline V CDR1 and CDR2: MNHNS, SASEGT. CDR3 in DNA: TGTGCCAGCAGGGCCGGGGCGCCTCCTTTGGGGGAGCTGTTTTTT. Its protein product is CASRAGAPPLGELFF.

The V and J genes are TRBV5-1 and TRBJ2-7; TRBD1 is a possible D gene (6 bases). Germline values: CDR1 SGHRS, CDR2 YFSETQ. The CDR3 totals 13 residues. V dropped 3 bases and J dropped 3 bases, with 10 bases sitting between them. CDR3 nucleotides: TGCGCCAGCAGCTGGACAGCGGACTACGAGCAGTACTTC. It yields the protein CASSWTADYEQYF.

The chain uses TRBV23-1 and TRBJ2-3; possibly TRBD1 for D (5 bases). TRBV23-1 is noted as an ORF with a role that remains uncertain. Trimming cost V 3 bases and J 4 bases, with 20 bases left between them. This CDR3 is built from 17 residues. In nucleotides, the CDR3 is TGCGCCAGCAGTCAGGTGAATACCCCCGACAGATCAGATACGCAGTATTTT. It specifies CASSQVNTPDRSDTQYF.

This chain connects TRBV9 to TRBJ2-2, with 9 bases lining up with TRBD1. Germline CDR1 reads SGDLS; CDR2 reads YYNGEE. This CDR3 comprises 16 residues. Trimming took 5 bases from V and 1 from J; bases not matched to a gene: 6. In DNA form, the CDR3 reads TGTGCCAGCAGATCGCCGGACAGGGGGAACACCGGGGAGCTGTTTTTT. It is translated as CASRSPDRGNTGELFF.

The V call is TRBV6-1, the J call TRBJ2-7; 7 nucleotides match TRBD1. The J segment lost 0 bases and the V segment lost 4 bases, leaving 3 bases of the junction unmatched. This CDR3 is built from 14 residues. Germline V gives CDR1 MNHNS, CDR2 SASEGT. This CDR3 is CASSGQGTSYEQYF. The CDR3 DNA reads TGTGCCAGCAGTGGACAGGGCACCTCCTACGAGCAGTACTTC.

Turning to this clone: The sample carries other DNA sequences with the same CDR3. This chain joins TRBV30 and TRBJ2-7, with 12 bases fitting TRBD2. CDR1 GTSNPN and CDR2 SVGIG come from the germline V gene (reference sequence). The CDR3 consists of 14 residues. J lost 3 bases, V lost 2 bases, and 2 bases had no gene match. The CDR3 loop reads CAWSLGLAGYEQYF. The CDR3 DNA sequence: TGTGCCTGGAGTCTGGGACTAGCGGGCTACGAGCAGTACTTC.

V is TRBV6-4 and J is TRBJ2-2; 10 bases fit TRBD1. Germline trimming cut 0 bases from V and 3 bases from J; bases unmatched to any gene: 4. CDR3 length equals 17 residues. CDR1 MRHNA and CDR2 SNTAGT come from the germline V gene. In DNA, the CDR3 is TGTGCCAGCAGTGACTCGTTCGGGACAGGGGACACCGGGGAGCTGTTTTTT. It encodes CASSDSFGTGDTGELFF.

This clone came up many times. J is TRBJ2-4 and V is TRBV28; D unclear. Germline V lookup: CDR1 MDHEN, CDR2 SYDVKM. Trimming pared 6 bases from V and 0 bases from J, leaving 15 bases between. The CDR3 contains 16 residues. Here the CDR3 reads CASSPLLLVAKNIQYF. The CDR3 DNA reads TGTGCCAGCAGCCCCCTACTCCTGGTAGCCAAAAACATTCAGTACTTC.

This chain uses TRBV18 with TRBJ2-5; D not certain. The CDR3 contains 12 residues. V shed 5 bases and J shed 1 base, with 5 bases lying between them. CDR1 KGHSH and CDR2 LQKENI come from the germline V gene. The CDR3 nucleotides read TGTGCCAGCTCATCCCCCCAAGAGACCCAGTACTTC. Protein product: CASSSPQETQYF.

As regards this clone: This sample also contains other DNA sequences that code for the same CDR3. The chain uses TRBV30 and TRBJ2-7; D is ambiguous. Trimming shortened V by 1 base and J by 6 bases, and 4 bases separated the two germline ends. The CDR3 has 10 residues. Germline values: CDR1 GTSNPN, CDR2 SVGIG (reference sequence). For the CDR3, the DNA is TGTGCCTGGAGTGGAGGCGAGCAGTACTTC. This codes for CAWSGGEQYF.

This sequence joins TRBV11-2 and TRBJ1-2; the D is unclear. CDR3 size: 13 residues. V was shortened by 5 bases and J by 5 bases, with 12 bases between the two germline ends. The V gene's germline CDR1 is SGHAT and CDR2 FQNNGV. CDR3 amino acids: CASSAGEGYGYTF. The DNA for the CDR3 is TGTGCCAGCAGCGCCGGGGAGGGATATGGCTACACCTTC.

This chain joins TRBV15 and TRBJ2-3; D remains ambiguous. The CDR3 has 16 residues. The V end lost 2 bases, the J end lost 2 bases, and 14 bases lay between the germline ends. The germline CDR1 and CDR2 sequences are LNHNV and YYDKDF (reference sequence). Written as DNA, the CDR3 is TGTGCCACCAGCAGAAAAATTCTAGACAACACAGATACGCAGTATTTT. The encoded protein is CATSRKILDNTDTQYF. Full variable domain (remainder filled in from reference TRBV15 and TRBJ2-3): DAMVIQNPRYQVTQFGKPVTLSCSQTLNHNVMYWYQQKSSQAPKLLFHYYDKDFNNEADTPDNFQSRRPNTSFCFLDIRSPGLGDTAMYLCATSRKILDNTDTQYFGPGTRLTVL.

This clone has just a few counts. The CDR3 reads CASSVAPSNYGYTF. CDR3 bases: TGTGCCAGCAGCGTAGCCCCGTCGAACTATGGCTACACCTTC. The chain uses TRBV9 and TRBJ1-2; D is unclear. V was cut by 0 bases and J by 2 bases, with 8 bases left in between. The CDR3 covers 14 residues. Germline CDR1 is SGDLS and CDR2 is YYNGEE. The variable domain in full, with the rest retrieved from reference TRBV9 and TRBJ1-2, is DSGVTQTPKHLITATGQRVTLRCSPRSGDLSVYWYQQSLDQGLQFLIQYYNGEERAKGNILERFSAQQFPDLHSELNLSSLELGDSALYFCASSVAPSNYGYTFGSGTRLTVV.

The chain carries TRBV7-8 and TRBJ1-3; TRBD1 aligns across 9 bases. V was clipped by 5 bases and J by 0 bases; unmatched bases: 8. Germline lookup yields CDR1 SGHVS and CDR2 FQNEAQ. The CDR3 runs to 17 residues. The CDR3 loop is CASSPGTGSISGNTIYF. For the CDR3, the DNA is TGTGCCAGCAGCCCCGGGACAGGGTCTATCTCTGGAAACACCATATATTTT.

The V gene is TRBV18, the J gene TRBJ2-7; the match to TRBD1 covers 7 bases. Losses at the gene ends were 3 bases for V and 7 bases for J; bases not matched to a gene: 12. The CDR3 has 15 residues. Germline V CDR1 and CDR2: KGHSH, LQKENI. The CDR3 DNA reads as TGTGCCAGCTCACCCGGTACAGGGGTGTTTGGTGAGCAGTACTTC. The encoded protein is CASSPGTGVFGEQYF.

V is TRBV28 and J is TRBJ2-3; maybe TRBD2 (7 bases). The CDR3 is 14 amino acids. Germline CDR1 and CDR2: MDHEN and SYDVKM. V lost 6 bases, J lost 4 bases, and 14 bases lay in between. The CDR3 nucleotides read TGTGCCAGCAGCGGACTAGGGGGGGCAGATACGCAGTATTTT. This codes for CASSGLGGADTQYF.

V and J are TRBV2 and TRBJ2-5, with D uncertain. CDR1 is SNHLY and CDR2 is FYNNEI in the germline V gene. This CDR3 comprises 14 residues. V was trimmed by 2 bases and J by 2 bases, leaving 9 bases between them. CDR3 protein: CASSEQLRQETQYF. The CDR3 coding sequence is TGTGCCAGCAGTGAACAACTCAGGCAAGAGACCCAGTACTTC. Full variable domain (rest looked up from reference TRBV2 and TRBJ2-5): EPEVTQTPSHQVTQMGQEVILRCVPISNHLYFYWYRQILGQKVEFLVSFYNNEISEKSEIFDDQFSVERPDGSNFTLKIRSTKLEDSAMYFCASSEQLRQETQYFGPGTRLLVL.

This clone was detected many times. J is TRBJ1-6 and V is TRBV10-1; 8 bases are a match to TRBD1. Per germline, CDR1 WNHNN and CDR2 SYGVQD (reference sequence). The CDR3 covers 16 residues. Unmatched junction bases numbered 9, after V lost 11 bases and J lost 0 bases. The CDR3 DNA follows: TGCGCCCCTAGGGGGACAGGAAGCTCCTATAATTCACCCCTCCACTTT. Encoded protein: CAPRGTGSSYNSPLHF.

V usage is TRBV7-8 and J usage is TRBJ1-1; D not resolved. V was pared by 2 bases and J by 3 bases, with 7 bases between. CDR1 and CDR2 (germline): SGHVS, FQNEAQ. The CDR3 is made up of 13 amino acids. The CDR3 sequence is CASSLRRDTEAFF. CDR3 nucleotide sequence: TGTGCCAGCAGCTTAAGGAGGGACACTGAAGCTTTCTTT.

The gene calls are TRBV5-4 and TRBJ1-1, with 11 bases fitting TRBD1. The ends lost 4 bases at V and 6 bases at J; junction bases unmatched: 8. This CDR3 is 15 amino acids long. The germline V gene has CDR1 SGHNT and CDR2 YYREEE (reference sequence). The CDR3 nucleotides read TGTGCCAGCAGCCCCGGACAGGGGGCTAATCCTGAAGCTTTCTTT. It yields the protein CASSPGQGANPEAFF.

The chain employs TRBV30 and TRBJ2-7; TRBD2 matches at 10 bases. V lost 2 bases and J lost 7; bases outside the gene matches: 11. This CDR3 is built from 15 residues. The germline V gene encodes CDR1 GTSNPN and CDR2 SVGIG (reference sequence). CDR3 sequence: CAWSSPSGGLGEQYF. DNA for the CDR3: TGTGCCTGGAGTTCCCCTAGCGGGGGCCTCGGGGAGCAGTACTTC.

Points on this clone: The identical CDR3 is also encoded by other nucleotide sequences in the sample. The chain carries TRBV4-2 and TRBJ2-7; 14 nucleotides line up with TRBD2. V gave up 0 bases and J gave up 1 base; unmatched junction bases: 2. The germline CDR1 and CDR2 sequences are LGHNA and YNFKEQ. The CDR3 is 17 residues long. The CDR3 region is CASSQEGTSGSSYEQYF. DNA for the CDR3: TGTGCCAGCAGCCAAGAGGGGACTAGCGGGAGTTCCTACGAGCAGTACTTC.

This chain joins TRBV27 and TRBJ2-7; the match to TRBD1 covers 8 bases. CDR1 is MNHEY and CDR2 is SMNVEV in the germline V gene (reference sequence). The CDR3 loop spans 13 amino acids. Trimming at V came to 7 bases and at J to 3 bases, leaving 5 bases not matched to a gene. The CDR3, as DNA: TGTGCCAGCAAGACAGGGGTAGGCTACGAGCAGTACTTC. Protein: CASKTGVGYEQYF.

The chain has TRBV21-1 and TRBJ2-7; TRBD1, the table's D call, lacks a check against the DNA. TRBV21-1 is a pseudogene locus. CDR3 length: 17 residues. The CDR3 spells CASSKAQGRPFSYEQYF. CDR3 sequence (DNA): TGTGCCAGCAGCAAAGCGCAGGGCAGGCCATTCTCCTACGAGCAGTACTTC.

This clone showed up just once. V is TRBV18 and J is TRBJ1-5; 8 positions agree with TRBD1. J was trimmed by 4 bases and V by 6 bases; bases with no gene match: 2. The CDR3 is made up of 13 amino acids. CDR1 KGHSH and CDR2 LQKENI come from the germline V gene. In DNA form, the CDR3 reads TGTGCCAGCTCGGACAGGGTTAATCAGCCCCAGCATTTT. Translating gives CASSDRVNQPQHF.